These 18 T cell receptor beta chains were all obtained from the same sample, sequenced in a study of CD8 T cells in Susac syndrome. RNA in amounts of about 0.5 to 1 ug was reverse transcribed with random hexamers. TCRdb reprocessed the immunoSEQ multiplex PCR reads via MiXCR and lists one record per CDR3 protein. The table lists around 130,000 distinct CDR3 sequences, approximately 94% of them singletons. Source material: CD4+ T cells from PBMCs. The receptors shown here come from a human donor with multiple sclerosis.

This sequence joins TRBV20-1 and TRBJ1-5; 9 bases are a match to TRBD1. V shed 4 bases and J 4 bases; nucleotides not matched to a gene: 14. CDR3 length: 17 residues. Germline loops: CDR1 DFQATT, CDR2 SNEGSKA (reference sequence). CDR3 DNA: TGCAGTGCTACCATTTCAGGGACAGGGAGAGGGAATCAGCCCCAGCATTTT. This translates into CSATISGTGRGNQPQHF.

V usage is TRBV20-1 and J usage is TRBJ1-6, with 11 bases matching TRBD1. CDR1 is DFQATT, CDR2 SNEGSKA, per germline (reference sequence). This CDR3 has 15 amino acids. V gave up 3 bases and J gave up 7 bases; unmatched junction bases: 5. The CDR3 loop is CSASLGQGGNSPLHF. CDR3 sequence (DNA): TGCAGTGCTAGCTTGGGACAGGGGGGAAATTCACCCCTCCACTTT.

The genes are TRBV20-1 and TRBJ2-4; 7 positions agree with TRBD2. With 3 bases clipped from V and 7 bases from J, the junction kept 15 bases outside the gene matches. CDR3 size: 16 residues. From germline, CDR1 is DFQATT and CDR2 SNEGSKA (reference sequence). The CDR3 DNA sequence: TGCAGTGCTAGCCCGCCGGGGAGGGGAATTTCGAACATTCAGTACTTC. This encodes CSASPPGRGISNIQYF.

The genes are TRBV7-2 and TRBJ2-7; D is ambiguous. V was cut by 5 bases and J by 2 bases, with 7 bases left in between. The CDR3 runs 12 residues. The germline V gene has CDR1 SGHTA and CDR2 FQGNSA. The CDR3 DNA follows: TGTGCCAGCAGCCCCCGCCCCTACGAGCAGTACTTC. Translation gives CASSPRPYEQYF.

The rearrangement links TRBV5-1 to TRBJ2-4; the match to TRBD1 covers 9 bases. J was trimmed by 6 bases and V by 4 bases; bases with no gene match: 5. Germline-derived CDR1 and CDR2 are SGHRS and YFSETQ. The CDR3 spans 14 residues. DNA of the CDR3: TGCGCCAGCAGCCCGGAACAGGGGGCAAACATTCAGTACTTC. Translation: CASSPEQGANIQYF.

CDR3 in amino acids: CSAKLGGSTF. The CDR3 DNA follows: TGCAGTGCTAAACTGGGCGGGAGTACCTTC. This sequence joins TRBV20-1 and TRBJ1-2, with no clear D. Germline values: CDR1 DFQATT, CDR2 SNEGSKA (reference sequence). The CDR3 is 10 residues long. The ends were cut back, 4 bases at V and 14 bases at J, with 14 bases in the middle.

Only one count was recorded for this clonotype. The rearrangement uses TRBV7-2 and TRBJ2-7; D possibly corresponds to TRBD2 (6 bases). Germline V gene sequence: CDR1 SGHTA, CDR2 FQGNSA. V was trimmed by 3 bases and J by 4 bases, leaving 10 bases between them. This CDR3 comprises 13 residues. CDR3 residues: CASSFTSQYEQYF. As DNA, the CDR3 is TGTGCCAGCAGCTTCACTAGCCAATACGAGCAGTACTTC.

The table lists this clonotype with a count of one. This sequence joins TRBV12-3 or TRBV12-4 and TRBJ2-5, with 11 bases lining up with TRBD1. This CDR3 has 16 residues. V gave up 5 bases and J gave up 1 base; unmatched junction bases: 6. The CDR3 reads CASSIGQGASQETQYF. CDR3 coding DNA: TGTGCCAGCAGTATCGGACAGGGGGCTTCCCAAGAGACCCAGTACTTC.

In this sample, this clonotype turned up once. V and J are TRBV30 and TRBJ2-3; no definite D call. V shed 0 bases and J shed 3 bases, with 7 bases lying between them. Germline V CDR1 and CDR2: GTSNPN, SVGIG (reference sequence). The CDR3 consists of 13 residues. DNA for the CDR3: TGTGCCTGGAGTGTAAAGGGAACAGATACGCAGTATTTT. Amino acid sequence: CAWSVKGTDTQYF.

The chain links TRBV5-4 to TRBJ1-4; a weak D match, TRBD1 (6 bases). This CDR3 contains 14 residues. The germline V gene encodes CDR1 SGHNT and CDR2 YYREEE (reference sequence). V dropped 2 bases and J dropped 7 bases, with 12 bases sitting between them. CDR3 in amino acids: CASSLTGRVEKLFF. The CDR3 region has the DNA TGTGCCAGCAGCTTAACAGGGAGGGTTGAAAAACTGTTTTTT.

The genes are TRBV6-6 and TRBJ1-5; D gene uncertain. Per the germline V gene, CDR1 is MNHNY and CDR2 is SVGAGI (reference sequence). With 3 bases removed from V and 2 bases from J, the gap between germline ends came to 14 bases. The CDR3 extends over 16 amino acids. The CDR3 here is CASSYPGVLGNQPQHF. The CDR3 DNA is TGTGCCAGCAGTTATCCTGGCGTTTTAGGCAATCAGCCCCAGCATTTT.

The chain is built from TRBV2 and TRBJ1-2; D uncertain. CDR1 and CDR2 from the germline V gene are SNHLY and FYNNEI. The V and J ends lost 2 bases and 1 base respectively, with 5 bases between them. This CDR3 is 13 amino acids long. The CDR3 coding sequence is TGTGCCAGCAGTGAACAGATTAACTATGGCTACACCTTC. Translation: CASSEQINYGYTF.

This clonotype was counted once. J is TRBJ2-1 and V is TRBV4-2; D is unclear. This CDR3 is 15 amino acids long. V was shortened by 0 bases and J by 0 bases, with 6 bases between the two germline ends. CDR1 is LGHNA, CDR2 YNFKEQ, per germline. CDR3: CASSQDPGSYNEQFF. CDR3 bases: TGTGCCAGCAGCCAAGACCCGGGCTCCTACAATGAGCAGTTCTTC.

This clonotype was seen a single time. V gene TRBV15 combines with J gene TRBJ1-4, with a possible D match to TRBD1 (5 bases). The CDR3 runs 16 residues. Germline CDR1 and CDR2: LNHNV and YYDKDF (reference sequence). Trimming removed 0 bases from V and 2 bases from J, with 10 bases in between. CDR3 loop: CATSRDHGGTNEKLFF. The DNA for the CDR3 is TGTGCCACCAGCAGAGATCACGGGGGGACTAATGAAAAACTGTTTTTT.

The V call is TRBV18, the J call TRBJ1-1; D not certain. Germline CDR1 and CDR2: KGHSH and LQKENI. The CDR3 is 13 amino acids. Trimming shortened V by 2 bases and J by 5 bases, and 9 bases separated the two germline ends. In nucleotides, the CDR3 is TGTGCCAGCTCACCATCTAAGGGTACTGAAGCTTTCTTT. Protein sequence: CASSPSKGTEAFF.

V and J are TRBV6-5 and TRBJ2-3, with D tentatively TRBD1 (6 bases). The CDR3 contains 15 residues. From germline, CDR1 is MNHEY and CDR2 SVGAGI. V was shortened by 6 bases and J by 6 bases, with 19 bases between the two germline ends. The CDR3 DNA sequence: TGTGCCAGCAGCCGATTACAGGGAAGTGATGATACGCAGTATTTT. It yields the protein CASSRLQGSDDTQYF.

CDR3 nucleotides: TGTGCCTGGAGTCGTGTGGGAACCGGGGCTTTCTTT. Its translation is CAWSRVGTGAFF. V gene TRBV30 combines with J gene TRBJ1-1; no clear D. Germline assignment: CDR1 GTSNPN and CDR2 SVGIG (reference sequence). This CDR3 has 12 amino acids. Trimming cost V 2 bases and J 11 bases, with 15 bases left between them. The entire variable domain, with the rest obtained from reference TRBV30 and TRBJ1-1, is as follows: SQTIHQWPATLVQPVGSPLSLECTVEGTSNPNLYWYRQAAGRGLQLLFYSVGIGQISSEVPQNLSASRPQDRQFILSSKKLLLSDSGFYLCAWSRVGTGAFFGQGTRLTVV.

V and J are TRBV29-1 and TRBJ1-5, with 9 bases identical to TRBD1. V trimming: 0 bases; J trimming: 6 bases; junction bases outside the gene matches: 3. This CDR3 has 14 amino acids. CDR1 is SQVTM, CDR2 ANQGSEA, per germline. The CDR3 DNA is TGCAGCGTTGAAGAGGGACAGGGTATTCAGCCCCAGCATTTT. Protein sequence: CSVEEGQGIQPQHF.